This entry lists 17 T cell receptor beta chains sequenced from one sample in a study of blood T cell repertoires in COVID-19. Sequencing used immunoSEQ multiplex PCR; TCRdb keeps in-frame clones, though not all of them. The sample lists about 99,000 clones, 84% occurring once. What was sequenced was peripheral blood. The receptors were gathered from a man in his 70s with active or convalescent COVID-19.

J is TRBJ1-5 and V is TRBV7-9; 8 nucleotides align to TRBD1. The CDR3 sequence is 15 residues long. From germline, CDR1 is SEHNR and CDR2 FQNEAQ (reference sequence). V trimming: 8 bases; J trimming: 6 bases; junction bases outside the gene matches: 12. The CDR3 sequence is CASVPGRGHFQPQHF. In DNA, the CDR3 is TGTGCCAGCGTGCCGGGCAGGGGGCATTTTCAGCCCCAGCATTTT.

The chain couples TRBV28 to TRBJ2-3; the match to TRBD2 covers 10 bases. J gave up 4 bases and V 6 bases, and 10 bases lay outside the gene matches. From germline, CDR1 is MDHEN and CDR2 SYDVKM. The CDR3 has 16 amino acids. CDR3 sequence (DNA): TGTGCCAGCAGCCTCAATAGCGGGGGGCTCGCAGATACGCAGTATTTT. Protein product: CASSLNSGGLADTQYF. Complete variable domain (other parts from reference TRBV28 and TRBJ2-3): DVKVTQSSRYLVKRTGEKVFLECVQDMDHENMFWYRQDPGLGLRLIYFSYDVKMKEKGDIPEGYSVSREKKERFSLILESASTNQTSMYLCASSLNSGGLADTQYFGPGTRLTVL.

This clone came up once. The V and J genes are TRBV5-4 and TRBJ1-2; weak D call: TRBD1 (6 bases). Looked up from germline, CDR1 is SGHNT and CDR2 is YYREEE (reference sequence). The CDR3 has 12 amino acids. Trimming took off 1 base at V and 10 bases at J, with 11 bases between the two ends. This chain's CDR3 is CASSLPGGLYTF. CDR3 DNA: TGTGCCAGCAGCTTGCCGGGGGGCCTCTACACCTTC.

DNA of the CDR3: TGTGCCAGCAGTCGAGGGGCGGGGGGCCGCACAGATACGCAGTATTTT. Translating it yields CASSRGAGGRTDTQYF. This sequence joins TRBV7-3 and TRBJ2-3, with 8 nucleotides matching TRBD2. The V and J ends lost 6 bases and 1 base, in that order; junction bases with no gene match: 9. CDR1 and CDR2 from the germline V gene are SGHTA and FQGTGA. The CDR3 is 16 amino acids.

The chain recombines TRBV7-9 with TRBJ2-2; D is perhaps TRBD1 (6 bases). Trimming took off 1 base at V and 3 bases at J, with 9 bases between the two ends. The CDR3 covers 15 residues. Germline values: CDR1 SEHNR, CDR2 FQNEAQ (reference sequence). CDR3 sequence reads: CASSLGQEYTGELFF. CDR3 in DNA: TGTGCCAGCAGCTTAGGACAGGAGTACACCGGGGAGCTGTTTTTT.

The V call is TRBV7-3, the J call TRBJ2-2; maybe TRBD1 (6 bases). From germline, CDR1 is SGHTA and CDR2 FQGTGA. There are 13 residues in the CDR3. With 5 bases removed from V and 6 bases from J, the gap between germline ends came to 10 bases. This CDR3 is CASSREGAGELFF. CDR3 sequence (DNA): TGTGCCAGCAGCCGCGAGGGGGCCGGGGAGCTGTTTTTT.

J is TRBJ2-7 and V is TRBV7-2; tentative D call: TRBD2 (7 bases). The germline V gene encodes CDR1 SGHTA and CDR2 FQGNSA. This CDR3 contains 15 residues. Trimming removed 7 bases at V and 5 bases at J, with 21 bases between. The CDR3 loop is CASTQGGGPWDEQYF. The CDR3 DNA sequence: TGTGCCAGCACCCAAGGGGGGGGCCCCTGGGACGAGCAGTACTTC. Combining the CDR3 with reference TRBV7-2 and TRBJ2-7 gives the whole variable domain GAGVSQSPSNKVTEKGKDVELRCDPISGHTALYWYRQSLGQGLEFLIYFQGNSAPDKSGLPSDRFSAERTGGSVSTLTIQRTQQEDSAVYLCASTQGGGPWDEQYFGPGTRLTVT.

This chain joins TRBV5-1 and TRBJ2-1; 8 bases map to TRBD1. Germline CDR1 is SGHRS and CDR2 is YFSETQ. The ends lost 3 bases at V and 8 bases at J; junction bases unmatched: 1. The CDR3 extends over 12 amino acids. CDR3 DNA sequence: TGCGCCAGCAGCTCACAGGGGGATGAGCAGTTCTTC. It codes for CASSSQGDEQFF.

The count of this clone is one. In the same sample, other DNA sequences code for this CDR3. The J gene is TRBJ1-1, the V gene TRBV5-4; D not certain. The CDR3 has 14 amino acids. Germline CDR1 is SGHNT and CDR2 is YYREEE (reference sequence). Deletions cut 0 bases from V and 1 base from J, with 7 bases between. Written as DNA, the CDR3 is TGTGCCAGCAGCTTGGCCGGCGGGAACACTGAAGCTTTCTTT. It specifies CASSLAGGNTEAFF.

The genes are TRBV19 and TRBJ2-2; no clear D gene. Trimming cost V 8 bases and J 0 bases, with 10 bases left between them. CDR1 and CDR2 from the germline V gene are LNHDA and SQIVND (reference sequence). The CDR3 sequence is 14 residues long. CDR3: CASLELANTGELFF. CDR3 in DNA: TGTGCCAGTCTGGAGCTCGCGAACACCGGGGAGCTGTTTTTT.

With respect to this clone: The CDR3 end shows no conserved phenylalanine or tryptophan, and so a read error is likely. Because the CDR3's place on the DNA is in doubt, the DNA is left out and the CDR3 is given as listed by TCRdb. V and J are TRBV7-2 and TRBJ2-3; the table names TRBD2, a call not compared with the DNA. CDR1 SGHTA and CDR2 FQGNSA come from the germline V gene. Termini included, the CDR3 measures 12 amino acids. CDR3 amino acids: CASSSTSGGASL.

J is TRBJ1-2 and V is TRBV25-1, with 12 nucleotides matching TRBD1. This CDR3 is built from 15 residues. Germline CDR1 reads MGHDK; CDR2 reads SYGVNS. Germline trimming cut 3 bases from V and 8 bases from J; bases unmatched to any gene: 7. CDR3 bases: TGTGCCAGCAGTGACCCCGGGACAGGGGGCAAGGGCTACACCTTC. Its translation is CASSDPGTGGKGYTF.

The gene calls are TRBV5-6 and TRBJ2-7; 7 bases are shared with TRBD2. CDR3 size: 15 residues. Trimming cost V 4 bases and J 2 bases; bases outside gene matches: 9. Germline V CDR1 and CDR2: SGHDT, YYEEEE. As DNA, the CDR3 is TGTGCCAGCAGCATGCGCTTAGGGACTACCTACGAGCAGTACTTC. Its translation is CASSMRLGTTYEQYF.

Here the CDR3 DNA reads TGTGCCAGCAGCCAAGGGGGGGGCTACTCCTACAATGAGCAGTTCTTC. This codes for CASSQGGGYSYNEQFF. The V and J genes are TRBV9 and TRBJ2-1; D may be TRBD2 (7 bases). V dropped 4 bases and J dropped 0 bases, with 14 bases sitting between them. The length of the CDR3 is 16 residues. Germline V gene data show CDR1 as SGDLS and CDR2 as YYNGEE.

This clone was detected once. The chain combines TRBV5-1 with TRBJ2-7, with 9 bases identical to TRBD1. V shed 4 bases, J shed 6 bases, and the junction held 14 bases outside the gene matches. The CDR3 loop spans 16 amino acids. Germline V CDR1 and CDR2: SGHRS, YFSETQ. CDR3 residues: CASSPPAGQGKGEQYF. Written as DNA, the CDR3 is TGCGCCAGCAGCCCGCCGGCTGGACAGGGGAAAGGCGAGCAGTACTTC. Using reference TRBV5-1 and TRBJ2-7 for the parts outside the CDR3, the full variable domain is KAGVTQTPRYLIKTRGQQVTLSCSPISGHRSVSWYQQTPGQGLQFLFEYFSETQRNKGNFPGRFSGRQFSNSRSEMNVSTLELGDSALYLCASSPPAGQGKGEQYFGPGTRLTVT.

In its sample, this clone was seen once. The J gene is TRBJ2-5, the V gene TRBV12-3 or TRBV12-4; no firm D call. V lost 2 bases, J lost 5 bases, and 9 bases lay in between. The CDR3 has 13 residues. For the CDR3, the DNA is TGTGCCAGCAGTTTACAAGCGCGGGAGACCCAGTACTTC. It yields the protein CASSLQARETQYF.

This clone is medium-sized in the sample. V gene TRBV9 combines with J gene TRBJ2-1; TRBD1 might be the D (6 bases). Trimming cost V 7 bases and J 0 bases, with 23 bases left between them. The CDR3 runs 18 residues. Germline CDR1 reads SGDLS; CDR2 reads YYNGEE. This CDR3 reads CASETGKSEGYSYNEQFF. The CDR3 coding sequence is TGTGCCAGCGAAACAGGGAAAAGCGAGGGGTACTCCTACAATGAGCAGTTCTTC.